This is a list of T cell receptor beta chains from one sample in a study of early T cells in non-severe SARS-CoV-2 infection. TCRdb reanalysed the 5' RACE reads using MiXCR and keeps one entry per CDR3 protein. The table records tens of thousands of distinct CDR3 sequences, about 14% of them present only once. Specimen: whole blood. The receptors come from an adult who was a healthcare worker with PCR-confirmed SARS-CoV-2 infection or an uninfected control (not recorded which). Each CDR3 is given with its conserved first and last residue. A D gene is named only where the DNA matches it firmly. Clone size is not always given. Where it is, it says once, few, many or a class for expanded clones.

J gene: TRBJ1-1
V gene: TRBV28
D gene: TRBD1
clone size: NA
CDR3 protein: CAGAGDRAGTEAFF
CDR3 DNA: TGTGCCGGCGCCGGGGACAGGGCGGGCACTGAAGCTTTCTTT

J gene: TRBJ2-7
V gene: TRBV20-1
D gene: TRBD1
clone size: NA
CDR3 protein: CSATTGQGTYEQYF
CDR3 DNA: TGCAGTGCTACGACGGGACAGGGGACCTACGAGCAGTACTTC

J gene: TRBJ2-3
V gene: TRBV10-3
D gene: NA
clone size: NA
CDR3 protein: CAISGGRGDTQYF
CDR3 DNA: TGTGCCATCAGTGGGGGCAGGGGTGATACGCAGTATTTT

J gene: TRBJ2-2
V gene: TRBV7-9
D gene: NA
clone size: NA
CDR3 protein: CASSLRPTGGDTGELFF
CDR3 DNA: TGTGCCAGCAGCCTGAGACCGACAGGCGGGGACACCGGGGAGCTGTTTTTT

J gene: TRBJ1-1
V gene: TRBV28
D gene: NA
clone size: NA
CDR3 protein: CASTPMNTEAFF
CDR3 DNA: TGTGCCAGCACCCCTATGAACACTGAAGCTTTCTTT

J gene: TRBJ2-7
V gene: TRBV7-3
D gene: NA
clone size: NA
CDR3 protein: CASSLTASHGGQCF
CDR3 DNA: TGTGCCAGCAGCTTAACGGCCAGCCACGGCGGGCAGTGCTTC

J gene: TRBJ2-5
V gene: TRBV3-1
D gene: NA
clone size: NA
CDR3 protein: CASSQDRITTETQYF
CDR3 DNA: TGTGCCAGCAGCCAAGATCGGATTACTACGGAGACCCAGTACTTC

J gene: TRBJ1-3
V gene: TRBV29-1
D gene: TRBD1
clone size: NA
CDR3 protein: CSVTSDREGNTIYF
CDR3 DNA: TGCAGCGTGACTTCGGACAGGGAAGGAAACACCATATATTTT

J gene: TRBJ2-1
V gene: TRBV5-4
D gene: TRBD2
clone size: NA
CDR3 protein: CASSFSGGAKDEQFF
CDR3 DNA: TGTGCCAGCAGCTTTAGCGGGGGGGCCAAAGATGAGCAGTTCTTC

J gene: TRBJ2-4
V gene: TRBV20-1
D gene: TRBD2
clone size: few
CDR3 protein: CSAELAGAKNIQYF
CDR3 DNA: TGCAGTGCTGAACTAGCGGGGGCTAAAAACATTCAGTACTTC

J gene: TRBJ1-1
V gene: TRBV29-1
D gene: NA
clone size: NA
CDR3 protein: CSVEDGNTEAFF
CDR3 DNA: TGCAGCGTTGAAGATGGGAACACTGAAGCTTTCTTT

J gene: TRBJ2-2
V gene: TRBV29-1
D gene: TRBD2
clone size: few
CDR3 protein: CSVEISGLAPGELFF
CDR3 DNA: TGCAGCGTTGAAATCTCGGGACTAGCCCCCGGGGAGCTGTTTTTT

J gene: TRBJ1-6
V gene: TRBV4-2
D gene: TRBD1
clone size: NA
CDR3 protein: CASSLRGGRGDSPLHF
CDR3 DNA: TGTGCCAGCAGCCTCAGGGGGGGCAGGGGTGATTCACCCCTCCACTTT

J gene: TRBJ2-7
V gene: TRBV7-6
D gene: TRBD1
clone size: NA
CDR3 protein: CASKKGTGILYEQYF
CDR3 DNA: TGTGCCAGCAAGAAGGGGACAGGGATTCTATACGAGCAGTACTTC

J gene: TRBJ2-3
V gene: TRBV7-6
D gene: NA
clone size: NA
CDR3 protein: CASSLERPGHPTDTQYF
CDR3 DNA: TGTGCCAGCAGCTTAGAAAGGCCGGGACACCCCACAGATACGCAGTATTTT

J gene: TRBJ1-1
V gene: TRBV7-8
D gene: NA
clone size: few
CDR3 protein: CASKPPGWGEAFF
CDR3 DNA: TGTGCCAGCAAGCCACCCGGCTGGGGTGAAGCTTTCTTT

J gene: TRBJ2-7
V gene: TRBV7-6
D gene: NA
clone size: few
CDR3 protein: CASSLGGGFGYEQYF
CDR3 DNA: TGTGCCAGCAGCTTAGGCGGGGGCTTCGGCTACGAGCAGTACTTC

J gene: TRBJ2-5
V gene: TRBV11-2
D gene: TRBD2
clone size: NA
CDR3 protein: CASSLGREYQETQYF
CDR3 DNA: TGTGCCAGCAGCTTAGGGCGGGAGTACCAAGAGACCCAGTACTTC

J gene: TRBJ2-3
V gene: TRBV7-6
D gene: TRBD2
clone size: many
CDR3 protein: CASSSPVAGGTDTQYF
CDR3 DNA: TGTGCCAGCAGCTCCCCCGTAGCGGGGGGCACAGATACGCAGTATTTT

J gene: TRBJ2-5
V gene: TRBV5-1
D gene: NA
clone size: many
CDR3 protein: CASSMAGTGGAETQYF
CDR3 DNA: TGCGCCAGCAGCATGGCCGGCACAGGGGGGGCAGAGACCCAGTACTTC

J gene: TRBJ2-3
V gene: TRBV5-6
D gene: NA
clone size: few
CDR3 protein: CASSLASRASTDTQYF
CDR3 DNA: TGTGCCAGCAGCTTGGCCTCCAGGGCGAGCACAGATACGCAGTATTTT

J gene: TRBJ2-5
V gene: TRBV6-2/TRBV6-3
D gene: NA
clone size: few
CDR3 protein: CASGSLPETQYF
CDR3 DNA: TGTGCCAGCGGATCCCTACCAGAGACCCAGTACTTC

J gene: TRBJ1-1
V gene: TRBV12-3/TRBV12-4
D gene: NA
clone size: few
CDR3 protein: CASSRRIEAFF
CDR3 DNA: TGTGCCAGCAGCCGACGAATAGAAGCTTTCTTT

J gene: TRBJ2-5
V gene: TRBV11-2
D gene: NA
clone size: few
CDR3 protein: CASSFFSSGGAGGETQYF
CDR3 DNA: TGTGCCAGCAGCTTTTTCTCTTCGGGGGGCGCTGGGGGAGAGACCCAGTACTTC

J gene: TRBJ1-3
V gene: TRBV29-1
D gene: NA
clone size: NA
CDR3 protein: CSVGTGYF
CDR3 DNA: TGCAGCGTCGGGACTGGATATTTT

J gene: TRBJ1-1
V gene: TRBV18
D gene: TRBD1
clone size: few
CDR3 protein: CASSQGGETEAFF
CDR3 DNA: TGTGCCAGCTCACAAGGGGGCGAGACTGAAGCTTTCTTT

J gene: TRBJ1-1
V gene: TRBV7-9
D gene: NA
clone size: NA
CDR3 protein: CASSWGFEAFF
CDR3 DNA: TGTGCCAGCAGCTGGGGGTTTGAAGCTTTCTTT

J gene: TRBJ2-3
V gene: TRBV20-1
D gene: TRBD2
clone size: NA
CDR3 protein: CSASDPTSGGTDTQYF
CDR3 DNA: TGCAGTGCTAGTGACCCTACTAGCGGGGGAACAGATACGCAGTATTTT

J gene: TRBJ2-3
V gene: TRBV11-1
D gene: NA
clone size: NA
CDR3 protein: CASSYFTDTQYF
CDR3 DNA: TGTGCCAGCAGCTATTTCACAGATACGCAGTATTTT

J gene: TRBJ2-1
V gene: TRBV20-1
D gene: NA
clone size: few
CDR3 protein: CSASDWKGSNEQFF
CDR3 DNA: TGCAGTGCTAGTGACTGGAAGGGAAGCAATGAGCAGTTCTTC

J gene: TRBJ1-1
V gene: TRBV11-2
D gene: NA
clone size: few
CDR3 protein: CASSQQVLNTEAFF
CDR3 DNA: TGTGCCAGCAGCCAACAAGTCCTGAACACTGAAGCTTTCTTT

J gene: TRBJ1-1
V gene: TRBV7-6
D gene: TRBD1
clone size: NA
CDR3 protein: CASSSTDRAGAFF
CDR3 DNA: TGTGCCAGCAGCTCAACGGACAGGGCCGGGGCTTTCTTT

J gene: TRBJ2-3
V gene: TRBV19
D gene: NA
clone size: NA
CDR3 protein: CASSIDRILTDTQYF
CDR3 DNA: TGTGCCAGTAGTATAGACAGGATCCTCACAGATACGCAGTATTTT

J gene: TRBJ2-7
V gene: TRBV11-1
D gene: NA
clone size: few
CDR3 protein: CASSRDTRSYEQYF
CDR3 DNA: TGTGCCAGCAGCCGGGACACTCGTTCCTACGAGCAGTACTTC

J gene: TRBJ1-6
V gene: TRBV11-1
D gene: NA
clone size: many
CDR3 protein: CASRPRTGNSPLHF
CDR3 DNA: TGTGCCAGCAGACCTAGGACGGGGAATTCACCCCTCCACTTT

J gene: TRBJ1-5
V gene: TRBV6-2/TRBV6-3
D gene: NA
clone size: many
CDR3 protein: CASSLAGSNQPQHF
CDR3 DNA: TGTGCCAGCAGCCTCGCGGGTAGCAATCAGCCCCAGCATTTT

J gene: TRBJ2-3
V gene: TRBV6-2/TRBV6-3
D gene: NA
clone size: few
CDR3 protein: CASIRDLLGTQYF
CDR3 DNA: TGTGCCAGCATACGGGACTTACTGGGGACGCAGTATTTT

J gene: TRBJ2-3
V gene: TRBV9
D gene: NA
clone size: many
CDR3 protein: CASSPGGLGDTQYF
CDR3 DNA: TGTGCCAGCAGCCCGGGGGGCCTCGGAGATACGCAGTATTTT

J gene: TRBJ1-6
V gene: TRBV2
D gene: NA
clone size: many
CDR3 protein: CASSDAGYDSPLHF
CDR3 DNA: TGTGCCAGCAGTGACGCAGGGTACGATTCACCCCTCCACTTT

J gene: TRBJ2-7
V gene: TRBV4-3
D gene: TRBD1
clone size: few
CDR3 protein: CASSQEDRESYEQYF
CDR3 DNA: TGCGCCAGCAGCCAAGAGGACAGGGAGTCCTACGAGCAGTACTTC

J gene: TRBJ1-1
V gene: TRBV6-2/TRBV6-3
D gene: NA
clone size: NA
CDR3 protein: CASSSSHEAFF
CDR3 DNA: TGTGCCAGCAGTTCCAGCCATGAAGCTTTCTTT

J gene: TRBJ2-4
V gene: TRBV18
D gene: NA
clone size: NA
CDR3 protein: CASSHGKTHLAKNIQYF
CDR3 DNA: TGTGCCAGCTCGCATGGAAAAACGCATCTAGCCAAAAACATTCAGTACTTC

J gene: TRBJ2-3
V gene: TRBV6-2/TRBV6-3
D gene: NA
clone size: many
CDR3 protein: CASTPMGLRTDTQYF
CDR3 DNA: TGTGCCAGCACGCCGATGGGACTGCGCACAGATACGCAGTATTTT

J gene: TRBJ2-5
V gene: TRBV5-1
D gene: NA
clone size: NA
CDR3 protein: CASRPGGYQETQYF
CDR3 DNA: TGCGCCAGCAGACCAGGGGGGTACCAAGAGACCCAGTACTTC

J gene: TRBJ2-3
V gene: TRBV13
D gene: NA
clone size: NA
CDR3 protein: CASSFGQAGNTQYF
CDR3 DNA: TGTGCCAGCAGCTTCGGACAGGCGGGAAATACGCAGTATTTT

J gene: TRBJ2-2
V gene: TRBV7-2
D gene: NA
clone size: NA
CDR3 protein: CASSPTGTYTGELFF
CDR3 DNA: TGTGCCAGCAGCCCCACCGGGACGTACACCGGGGAGCTGTTTTTT

J gene: TRBJ2-1
V gene: TRBV7-9
D gene: NA
clone size: NA
CDR3 protein: CASSLSRRAGAYNEQFF
CDR3 DNA: TGTGCCAGCAGCTTATCTCGGCGGGCGGGGGCTTACAATGAGCAGTTCTTC

J gene: TRBJ1-6
V gene: TRBV5-6
D gene: NA
clone size: few
CDR3 protein: CASSLTPGRNSPLHF
CDR3 DNA: TGTGCCAGCAGCTTGACTCCGGGGAGGAATTCACCCCTCCACTTT

J gene: TRBJ1-5
V gene: TRBV3-1
D gene: NA
clone size: NA
CDR3 protein: CASSQGANQPQHF
CDR3 DNA: TGTGCCAGCAGCCAGGGGGCTAATCAGCCCCAGCATTTT

J gene: TRBJ1-2
V gene: TRBV5-1
D gene: NA
clone size: many
CDR3 protein: CASSLGSWQGNYGYTF
CDR3 DNA: TGCGCCAGCAGCTTGGGGTCCTGGCAGGGGAACTATGGCTACACCTTC

J gene: TRBJ1-1
V gene: TRBV5-1
D gene: NA
clone size: few
CDR3 protein: CASSLGVGQLGTEAFF
CDR3 DNA: TGCGCCAGCAGCTTGGGGGTCGGACAACTCGGCACTGAAGCTTTCTTT

J gene: TRBJ2-7
V gene: TRBV19
D gene: TRBD1
clone size: few
CDR3 protein: CASSHGTDYEQYF
CDR3 DNA: TGTGCCAGCAGTCACGGGACAGACTACGAGCAGTACTTC

J gene: TRBJ1-4
V gene: TRBV18
D gene: TRBD1
clone size: few
CDR3 protein: CASSPLSMGTGNEKLFF
CDR3 DNA: TGTGCCAGCTCACCACTATCCATGGGGACAGGCAATGAAAAACTGTTTTTT

J gene: TRBJ1-4
V gene: TRBV20-1
D gene: NA
clone size: NA
CDR3 protein: CSANRNGATNEKLFF
CDR3 DNA: TGCAGTGCTAACCGAAACGGTGCAACTAATGAAAAACTGTTTTTT

J gene: TRBJ1-2
V gene: TRBV2
D gene: TRBD1
clone size: NA
CDR3 protein: CASISDRGGGYTF
CDR3 DNA: TGTGCCAGCATCTCAGACAGGGGCGGCGGCTACACCTTC

J gene: TRBJ2-7
V gene: TRBV13
D gene: TRBD1
clone size: many
CDR3 protein: CASSHAGQGKYEQYF
CDR3 DNA: TGTGCCAGCAGCCACGCGGGACAGGGAAAATACGAGCAGTACTTC

J gene: TRBJ2-3
V gene: TRBV12-3/TRBV12-4
D gene: NA
clone size: NA
CDR3 protein: CASRTTELTQYF
CDR3 DNA: TGTGCCAGCAGAACGACAGAGCTTACGCAGTATTTT

J gene: TRBJ2-3
V gene: TRBV20-1
D gene: NA
clone size: few
CDR3 protein: CSALSTTGTDTQYF
CDR3 DNA: TGCAGTGCCCTCTCTACCACCGGGACAGATACGCAGTATTTT